This passage covers 4 T cell receptor beta chains from one sample sequenced in a study of T cell clonotyping in hematopoietic cell transplantation. Time point reported: recipient sample about 28 days before transplant, after cytoreduction. The repertoire was sequenced with immunoSEQ multiplex PCR; TCRdb's copy has only in-frame clones and lacks some. The table includes roughly 20,000 clones, 86% detected once. This sample comprised peripheral blood mononuclear cells, obtained before stem cell transplant. All receptors derive from a man aged 50-60 years with acute myeloid leukemia. Some clones in this sample may be carry-over from other donors' samples.

This chain joins TRBV23-1 and TRBJ1-1; 7 nucleotides match TRBD1. TRBV23-1 is noted as an ORF with a role that remains uncertain. Germline trimming cut 6 bases from V and 3 bases from J; bases unmatched to any gene: 16. The CDR3 totals 17 residues. CDR3 sequence: CASSPPLKTTGDTEAFF. The CDR3 DNA sequence: TGCGCCAGCAGCCCACCCCTAAAGACTACAGGGGACACTGAAGCTTTCTTT.

This chain links TRBV11-2 with TRBJ1-1, with TRBD1 identical over 8 bases. This CDR3 region has 13 residues. J was trimmed by 4 bases and V by 5 bases; bases with no gene match: 3. Germline V gene lookup returns CDR1 SGHAT and CDR2 FQNNGV. CDR3 region: CASSEQGGTEAFF. In DNA form, the CDR3 reads TGTGCCAGCAGCGAACAGGGGGGCACTGAAGCTTTCTTT.

CDR3 in amino acids: CASSIQGNQPQHF. CDR3 coding DNA: TGTGCCAGCAGCATACAGGGGAATCAGCCCCAGCATTTT. This chain links TRBV13 with TRBJ1-5; TRBD1 aligns across 7 bases. Trimming at V came to 5 bases and at J to 4 bases, leaving 2 bases not matched to a gene. Germline V gene sequence: CDR1 PRHDT, CDR2 FYEKMQ (reference sequence). The CDR3 runs 13 residues.

Here the CDR3 reads CASSFGGTGYEQYF. Here the CDR3 DNA reads TGTGCCAGCAGCTTCGGGGGCACGGGCTACGAGCAGTACTTC. The chain uses TRBV7-9 and TRBJ2-7; tentatively, D is TRBD1 or TRBD2 (6 bases each). This CDR3 contains 14 residues. The V gene lost 3 bases and the J gene lost 3 bases, with 12 bases spanning the gap. Germline CDR1 is SEHNR and CDR2 is FQNEAQ (reference sequence).